This TCR beta chain was recorded in a study of T cells in Graves' hyperthyroidism and ophthalmopathy. Study information: Before any treatment, at initial diagnosis, peripheral blood was collected.

Across 18 months, stable Graves' hyperthyroidism was marked by no progression to ophthalmopathy. The germline V and J ends were trimmed by 1 base and 7 bases, with 16 bases remaining between them. The CDR3 runs to 16 residues. Germline V lookup: CDR1 SGHTA, CDR2 FQGNSA. Broader study findings: Blood shared most expanded thyroid clonotypes above 0.001.

Amplified TCR beta CDR3 regions came from RNA transcripts. HTBI primers were the set used in a first-round RT-PCR of the TCR CDR3. Via MiXCR, TCRdb re-called the multiplex PCR reads, giving one row per CDR3 protein. The data contain 500,000 to 750,000 distinct CDR3 sequences, about a sixth of them seen just once; the ten biggest clones take up around 7.5%. This clonotype has more than one count but fewer than ten. Its matching antigen is unknown. Input material: blood. The TCR was taken from a woman aged 30 to 39 with Graves' hyperthyroidism. The chain is built from TRBV7-2 and TRBJ2-2; possible D gene TRBD2, 7 bases. The CDR3 loop is CASSLDHRGADGELFF. CDR3 nucleotide sequence: TGTGCCAGCAGCTTAGACCATCGGGGGGCCGACGGGGAGCTGTTTTTT.